Listed here are 23 T cell receptor beta chains from one sample, sequenced in a study of OX40 agonist ivuxolimab in advanced cancers. Assay used: immunoSEQ multiplex PCR; TCRdb lists only in-frame clones, some missing. The sample includes tens of thousands of clones, 94% seen only once; the top ten take over 2%. The sequencing here drew on CD4+ or CD8+ T cells sorted from blood, taken in a trial of the OX40 agonist ivuxolimab. The receptor set was obtained from an adult with an advanced solid tumor such as melanoma, head and neck, liver or kidney cancer.

V and J are TRBV11-3 and TRBJ2-2; perhaps D is TRBD1 or TRBD2 (5 bases each). Trimming took 4 bases from V and 1 from J, leaving 7 bases between them. There are 14 residues in the CDR3. Germline V gives CDR1 SGHNT, CDR2 YENEEA. CDR3: CASSYGGNTGELFF. In nucleotides, the CDR3 is TGTGCCAGCAGCTATGGGGGGAACACCGGGGAGCTGTTTTTT.

This rearrangement joins TRBV27 to TRBJ2-7; TRBD1 or TRBD2 may be the D gene (6 bases each). Germline lookup yields CDR1 MNHEY and CDR2 SMNVEV (reference sequence). CDR3 length equals 13 residues. V was cut by 5 bases and J by 8 bases, with 16 bases left in between. CDR3 sequence: CASSPGGPQQQYF. The CDR3 bases are TGTGCCAGCAGTCCTGGGGGGCCCCAGCAGCAGTACTTC.

The chain links TRBV27 to TRBJ1-1; D remains ambiguous. Germline-derived CDR1 and CDR2 are MNHEY and SMNVEV (reference sequence). The CDR3 is 13 residues long. The germline V and J ends were trimmed by 2 bases and 6 bases, with 10 bases remaining between them. The DNA for the CDR3 is TGTGCCAGCAGTTTAAGTGGGAGGGCTGAAGCTTTCTTT. Translated, it gives CASSLSGRAEAFF.

V and J are TRBV29-1 and TRBJ2-7; TRBD2 might be the D (5 bases). The length of the CDR3 is 11 residues. V was pared by 3 bases and J by 4 bases, with 7 bases between. Germline V gene lookup returns CDR1 SQVTM and CDR2 ANQGSEA. CDR3 DNA sequence: TGCAGCGTTGAGGAGGATTACGAGCAGTACTTC. Protein: CSVEEDYEQYF.

The rearrangement joins TRBV9 to TRBJ1-1, with a possible D match to TRBD1 (6 bases). Deletions cut 3 bases from V and 5 bases from J, with 26 bases between. Germline-derived CDR1 and CDR2 are SGDLS and YYNGEE. The CDR3 contains 18 residues. This CDR3 is CASSDRRGEGPGETEAFF. The DNA of the CDR3 is TGTGCCAGCAGCGACCGTAGGGGGGAGGGGCCAGGGGAAACTGAAGCTTTCTTT.

V gene TRBV5-4 combines with J gene TRBJ2-7; D unresolved. V was shortened by 5 bases and J by 2 bases, with 11 bases between the two germline ends. CDR1 is SGHNT, CDR2 YYREEE, per germline (reference sequence). This CDR3 has 13 amino acids. CDR3 residues: CASSASPPYEQYF. CDR3 sequence (DNA): TGTGCCAGCAGTGCCAGCCCCCCCTACGAGCAGTACTTC.

The rearrangement links TRBV27 to TRBJ1-1; D possibly corresponds to TRBD1 (6 bases). Trimming removed 6 bases at V and 4 bases at J, with 18 bases between. Germline CDR1 MNHEY, CDR2 SMNVEV (reference sequence). The CDR3 extends over 15 amino acids. CDR3 in DNA: TGTGCCAGCAGCCTAGGGCGGGACATGGCCACTGAAGCTTTCTTT. Its translation is CASSLGRDMATEAFF.

V is TRBV6-6 and J is TRBJ1-1, with D hard to call. The CDR3 length is 14 residues. Germline CDR1 is MNHNY and CDR2 is SVGAGI (reference sequence). Between the trimmed V and J ends, which lost 2 bases and 4 bases, there was a span of 11 bases. CDR3 nucleotide sequence: TGTGCCAGCAGTTACATAACGGTGGGCACTGAAGCTTTCTTT. This codes for CASSYITVGTEAFF.

V gene TRBV13 combines with J gene TRBJ1-5; D is ambiguous. This CDR3 contains 13 residues. Per germline, CDR1 PRHDT and CDR2 FYEKMQ (reference sequence). Trimming shortened V by 2 bases and J by 0 bases, and 2 bases separated the two germline ends. CDR3 nucleotide sequence: TGTGCCAGCAGCTTATCTAGCAATCAGCCCCAGCATTTT. This codes for CASSLSSNQPQHF.

CDR3 residues: CASSQDGLTGGTYGYTF. In DNA, the CDR3 is TGCGCCAGCAGCCAAGATGGGTTAACAGGGGGTACTTATGGCTACACCTTC. This chain uses TRBV4-1 with TRBJ1-2; 8 bases map to TRBD1. The CDR3 length is 17 residues. Germline CDR1 reads MGHRA; CDR2 reads YSYEKL. Germline trimming cut 0 bases from V and 5 bases from J; bases unmatched to any gene: 11.

The chain has TRBV30 and TRBJ2-1; D unresolved. Germline V gene lookup returns CDR1 GTSNPN and CDR2 SVGIG (reference sequence). CDR3 size: 11 residues. V was shortened by 5 bases and J by 2 bases, with 4 bases between the two germline ends. CDR3 nucleotides: TGTGCCTGGGACACCTACAATGAGCAGTTCTTC. It is translated as CAWDTYNEQFF.

The rearrangement links TRBV7-9 to TRBJ2-1; a possible D gene is TRBD2 (6 bases). Germline V gene lookup returns CDR1 SEHNR and CDR2 FQNEAQ (reference sequence). The CDR3 runs 16 residues. V lost 3 bases, J lost 5 bases, and 17 bases lay in between. CDR3 residues: CASSFETSRLHNEQFF. DNA of the CDR3: TGTGCCAGCAGCTTTGAAACTAGCCGACTCCACAATGAGCAGTTCTTC.

The chain couples TRBV2 to TRBJ2-1, with 8 bases lining up with TRBD2. The CDR3 has 14 residues. V gave up 6 bases and J gave up 6 bases; unmatched junction bases: 7. CDR1 is SNHLY and CDR2 is FYNNEI in the germline V gene. CDR3 protein: CASSGGAFGNEQFF. In DNA form, the CDR3 reads TGTGCCAGCAGCGGGGGGGCCTTTGGCAATGAGCAGTTCTTC.

This chain connects TRBV11-2 to TRBJ2-7, with 9 bases aligning to TRBD1. The ends lost 9 bases at V and 6 bases at J; junction bases unmatched: 9. Germline-derived CDR1 and CDR2 are SGHAT and FQNNGV. The CDR3 loop spans 13 amino acids. CDR3 region: CASSRGTGFEQYF. As DNA, the CDR3 is TGTGCCAGTAGTAGGGGGACAGGGTTCGAGCAGTACTTC.

The V gene is TRBV4-3, the J gene TRBJ2-1; TRBD2 matches 9 bases. The CDR3 has 16 residues. With 0 bases clipped from V and 7 bases from J, the junction kept 7 bases outside the gene matches. Germline V gives CDR1 LGHNA, CDR2 YSLEER. As DNA, the CDR3 is TGCGCCAGCAGCCAAGAATGGCGGGGGGGCCTTAATGAGCAGTTCTTC. Encoded protein: CASSQEWRGGLNEQFF.

The chain is built from TRBV5-5 and TRBJ1-1, with unresolved D. Germline V gene data show CDR1 as SGHKS and CDR2 as YYEKEE (reference sequence). The CDR3 contains 11 residues. V shed 4 bases and J shed 5 bases, with 6 bases lying between them. The CDR3 DNA follows: TGTGCCAGCAGCCTGAGGACTGAAGCTTTCTTT. It translates to CASSLRTEAFF.

V and J are TRBV14 and TRBJ1-3; TRBD1 matches at 7 bases. Trimming cost V 1 base and J 0 bases; bases outside gene matches: 6. CDR3 size: 17 residues. Germline assignment: CDR1 SGHDN and CDR2 FVKESK. The CDR3 coding sequence is TGTGCCAGCAGCCAAGCCGTGGGACAGTTCTCTGGAAACACCATATATTTT. Its translation is CASSQAVGQFSGNTIYF.

The chain carries TRBV19 and TRBJ2-1; 14 positions agree with TRBD2. This CDR3 is 18 amino acids long. With V trimmed by 3 bases and J by 6 bases, 10 bases remained unmatched. Germline CDR1 reads LNHDA; CDR2 reads SQIVND (reference sequence). This CDR3 is CASSIVPGLAGVGNEQFF. As DNA, the CDR3 is TGTGCCAGTAGTATCGTTCCGGGACTAGCGGGGGTAGGCAATGAGCAGTTCTTC.

The J gene is TRBJ1-1, the V gene TRBV19; the D is unclear. Germline assignment: CDR1 LNHDA and CDR2 SQIVND (reference sequence). V lost 5 bases and J 5 bases, leaving 12 bases between the germline ends. This CDR3 is built from 13 residues. CDR3 protein: CASSWWGITEAFF. DNA for the CDR3: TGTGCCAGTAGTTGGTGGGGAATAACTGAAGCTTTCTTT.

This sequence joins TRBV6-5 and TRBJ1-1; D unclear. The CDR3 has 12 amino acids. From germline, CDR1 is MNHEY and CDR2 SVGAGI. V was trimmed by 6 bases and J by 2 bases, leaving 7 bases between them. The CDR3 DNA sequence: TGTGCCAGCAGCCTTCTAAACACTGAAGCTTTCTTT. It specifies CASSLLNTEAFF.

The CDR3 nucleotides are TGTGCCAGCGGCCCCTTGACAGGGGTGGCCTCACCCCTCCACTTT. This encodes CASGPLTGVASPLHF. The chain recombines TRBV27 with TRBJ1-6, with 8 bases identical to TRBD1. This CDR3 region has 15 residues. Germline CDR1 reads MNHEY; CDR2 reads SMNVEV (reference sequence). The V gene end was trimmed by 8 bases and the J gene end by 10 bases; junction bases not matched to a gene: 13.

J is TRBJ1-5 and V is TRBV9; tentatively, D is TRBD1 (6 bases). The CDR3 length is 12 residues. CDR1 and CDR2 (germline): SGDLS, YYNGEE. The germline V and J ends were trimmed by 3 bases and 5 bases, with 6 bases remaining between them. The CDR3 DNA reads TGTGCCAGCAGCGAGGGGGATCAGCCCCAGCATTTT. This codes for CASSEGDQPQHF.

J is TRBJ2-7 and V is TRBV28; 8 bases are shared with TRBD1. This CDR3 region has 16 residues. V lost 6 bases and J lost 2; bases outside the gene matches: 12. Germline CDR1 is MDHEN and CDR2 is SYDVKM. CDR3 amino acids: CASRLLRDRSPYEQYF. CDR3 DNA sequence: TGTGCCAGCAGGCTACTGAGGGACAGGTCGCCCTACGAGCAGTACTTC.